A single sample is the source of the 30 T cell receptor beta chains below, sequenced in a study of monozygotic twins with inflammatory bowel disease. For each CDR3 protein, TCRdb gives one entry from its re-call of the 5' RACE reads, without DNA. The data show approximately 40,000 distinct CDR3 sequences, and the top ten clones hold 5.3%. Specimen: blood. Receptors originate from a human donor with ulcerative colitis or Crohn's disease, or a healthy co-twin of an affected twin (not recorded which).

V is TRBV18 and J is TRBJ1-3; TCRdb's D call of TRBD1 is untestable without DNA. The CDR3 runs 13 residues. The germline V gene has CDR1 KGHSH and CDR2 LQKENI. CDR3 loop: CASSTGTAKTIYF. Variable domain in full (rest from reference TRBV18 and TRBJ1-3): NAGVMQNPRHLVRRRGQEARLRCSPMKGHSHVYWYRQLPEEGLKFMVYLQKENIIDESGMPKERFSAEFPKEGPSILRIQQVVRGDSAAYFCASSTGTAKTIYFGEGSWLTVV.

The chain uses TRBV12-3 or TRBV12-4 and TRBJ2-5; TCRdb proposes TRBD2, but this gene call is untestable without DNA. The CDR3 extends over 15 amino acids. CDR3 amino acids: CASSLGGGGRETQYF.

V and J are TRBV4-1 and TRBJ2-7; TCRdb's D call of TRBD1 is untestable without DNA. The CDR3 runs 17 residues. Germline lookup yields CDR1 MGHRA and CDR2 YSYEKL. CDR3 loop: CASSQQLIGQGNYEQYF.

CDR3 in amino acids: CASSLDREYNEQFF. V is TRBV5-1 and J is TRBJ2-1. This CDR3 comprises 14 residues. The germline CDR1 and CDR2 sequences are SGHRS and YFSETQ.

V usage is TRBV20-1 and J usage is TRBJ1-5; TCRdb indicates TRBD1, and absent DNA this call remains unverified. Germline CDR1 and CDR2: DFQATT and SNEGSKA (reference sequence). The CDR3 sequence is 13 residues long. Here the CDR3 reads CSASGDGNQPQHF.

The CDR3: CASSSGFGTGELFF. The chain couples TRBV6-5 to TRBJ2-2. The germline V gene encodes CDR1 MNHEY and CDR2 SVGAGI. This CDR3 spans 14 amino acids.

This sequence joins TRBV27 and TRBJ1-6; the D gene TCRdb calls, TRBD1, cannot be checked with no DNA. The CDR3 spans 17 residues. Germline V gene data show CDR1 as MNHEY and CDR2 as SMNVEV (reference sequence). CDR3 residues: CASRLTGAPVMDSPLHF.

CDR3 protein: CASSLDGGTDYGYTF. The J gene is TRBJ1-2, the V gene TRBV5-1. This CDR3 is 15 amino acids long. Per germline, CDR1 SGHRS and CDR2 YFSETQ. Full variable domain (remainder filled in from reference TRBV5-1 and TRBJ1-2): KAGVTQTPRYLIKTRGQQVTLSCSPISGHRSVSWYQQTPGQGLQFLFEYFSETQRNKGNFPGRFSGRQFSNSRSEMNVSTLELGDSALYLCASSLDGGTDYGYTFGSGTRLTVV.

The genes are TRBV10-2 and TRBJ1-2. The germline V gene has CDR1 WSHSY and CDR2 SAAADI. CDR3 length equals 18 residues. The CDR3: CASSQADRWELLGYGYTF.

The chain links TRBV9 to TRBJ2-1; lacking DNA, the TRBD2 call made by TCRdb goes unchecked. The CDR3 is 15 residues long. The germline V gene has CDR1 SGDLS and CDR2 YYNGEE. CDR3 region: CASSKRLADYNEQFF.

CDR3 sequence: CASIRAGSNTGELFF. The V and J genes are TRBV28 and TRBJ2-2; TCRdb names TRBD2, which stays unverified in the absence of DNA. This CDR3 has 15 residues. CDR1 and CDR2 (germline): MDHEN, SYDVKM. Based on the CDR3 plus reference TRBV28 and TRBJ2-2, the full variable domain is DVKVTQSSRYLVKRTGEKVFLECVQDMDHENMFWYRQDPGLGLRLIYFSYDVKMKEKGDIPEGYSVSREKKERFSLILESASTNQTSMYLCASIRAGSNTGELFFGEGSRLTVL.

The chain carries TRBV5-1 and TRBJ1-2. The CDR3 has 15 residues. From germline, CDR1 is SGHRS and CDR2 YFSETQ. The CDR3 reads CASRFDTEVPRGYTF.

The V call is TRBV5-1, the J call TRBJ2-2; no DNA is available, so the TRBD1 call from TCRdb remains unchecked. CDR3 length equals 14 residues. CDR1 is SGHRS, CDR2 YFSETQ, per germline. CDR3 protein: CASSPTGGTGELFF.

The CDR3 loop is CATSDSGDRPYEQYF. The chain joins TRBV24-1 to TRBJ2-7; checking the TCRdb D call of TRBD1 is not possible without DNA. Germline CDR1 reads KGHDR; CDR2 reads SFDVKD. This CDR3 contains 15 residues.

The V call is TRBV14, the J call TRBJ1-1. Looked up from germline, CDR1 is SGHDN and CDR2 is FVKESK. There are 13 residues in the CDR3. The CDR3 sequence: CASSRNLNTEAFF.

This chain uses TRBV12-3 or TRBV12-4 with TRBJ2-1; TCRdb's assignment of TRBD1 cannot be checked, as there is no DNA. CDR3 length equals 14 residues. CDR3 protein: CASTHGTVVNEQFF.

The J gene is TRBJ1-2, the V gene TRBV6-1; the TCRdb D gene call, TRBD1, has no DNA to confirm it. This CDR3 has 14 amino acids. Germline CDR1 and CDR2: MNHNS and SASEGT. The CDR3: CASRMFEPPYSYTF.

The chain couples TRBV20-1 to TRBJ2-3. CDR3 length equals 14 residues. In germline, CDR1 is DFQATT, CDR2 SNEGSKA (reference sequence). The CDR3 spells CSASVGLDVDTQYF.

The rearrangement joins TRBV23-1 to TRBJ1-4; TCRdb's assignment of TRBD1 cannot be checked, as there is no DNA. TRBV23-1 is placed among ORFs of uncertain function. The CDR3 runs to 18 residues. The CDR3 sequence is CASSGGQGSRDKNEKLFF.

The chain links TRBV28 to TRBJ2-2; the TRBD1 assignment by TCRdb is unverifiable without DNA. Germline CDR1 is MDHEN and CDR2 is SYDVKM. CDR3 length: 15 amino acids. The CDR3 reads CASLRQAVGSGELFF.

The chain employs TRBV19 and TRBJ2-7; TCRdb lists TRBD1, though no DNA is available to test this call. CDR1 is LNHDA and CDR2 is SQIVND in the germline V gene (reference sequence). The CDR3 runs to 14 residues. CDR3 sequence: CASSQYRGAYEQYF.

This chain uses TRBV24-1 with TRBJ1-1. The CDR3 covers 13 residues. Germline loops: CDR1 KGHDR, CDR2 SFDVKD. CDR3: CATLLGIYTEAFF.

The chain couples TRBV28 to TRBJ1-3; as DNA is missing, the TRBD1 call by TCRdb cannot be tested. The germline V gene encodes CDR1 MDHEN and CDR2 SYDVKM. The CDR3 extends over 15 amino acids. The CDR3 protein is CASGPTEGGLDTIYF.

The V and J genes are TRBV10-2 and TRBJ2-2; the D call from TCRdb, TRBD2, cannot be confirmed without DNA. The CDR3 consists of 18 residues. Germline V gives CDR1 WSHSY, CDR2 SAAADI. The CDR3 region is CASSEQGGGVGSTGELFF.

The chain combines TRBV6-1 with TRBJ2-7. CDR3 length: 13 amino acids. Germline-derived CDR1 and CDR2 are MNHNS and SASEGT. CDR3 sequence: CASSDQAYYEQYF.

The gene calls are TRBV20-1 and TRBJ1-6. The CDR3 contains 14 residues. Germline V gene sequence: CDR1 DFQATT, CDR2 SNEGSKA (reference sequence). The CDR3 protein is CSAFGGVGDSPLHF.

The chain couples TRBV4-2 to TRBJ1-2. Germline assignment: CDR1 LGHNA and CDR2 YNFKEQ. The CDR3 loop spans 13 amino acids. The CDR3 sequence: CASSRTDNYGYTF.

This rearrangement joins TRBV28 to TRBJ2-1; without DNA, the TCRdb call of TRBD2 cannot be checked. Germline V gives CDR1 MDHEN, CDR2 SYDVKM. The CDR3 extends over 16 amino acids. The CDR3 sequence: CASSPPGVAGVNEQFF.

This chain uses TRBV12-3 or TRBV12-4 with TRBJ2-2; TCRdb's D gene call, TRBD1, goes unchecked for lack of DNA. This CDR3 has 17 residues. CDR3 protein: CASSRNPSAGAPGELFF.

The CDR3 reads CASSKFASGELFF. This chain links TRBV6-1 with TRBJ2-2. The CDR3 covers 13 residues. Germline CDR1 MNHNS, CDR2 SASEGT.